This T cell receptor beta chain was profiled in a study of vaccination effects on CD4 cells after COVID-19. As to this clone: Its antigen is not identified.

The germline V gene encodes CDR1 SGHTS and CDR2 YDEGEE. The ends were cut back, 5 bases at V and 0 bases at J, with 12 bases in the middle. The CDR3 length is 15 residues. Libraries were prepared by immunoSEQ multiplex PCR; TCRdb keeps only in-frame clonotypes and omits some of them. Of roughly 65,000 clones in the sample, roughly 76% were seen once. Using viral peptide pools, the ViraFEST assay grew out antigen-specific CD4+ T cells prior to sequencing. Subsequent to ten to eleven days of culture, CD4+ T cells were isolated. Previously uninfected by SARS-CoV-2, the vaccine recipients also showed negative nucleocapsid antibodies.

This receptor was identified in a human donor who received a COVID-19 vaccine. The V call is TRBV5-8, the J call TRBJ1-5; D is ambiguous. Specimen: CD4+ T cells from PBMCs cultured with HCoV-NL63 spike peptides, collected before COVID-19 vaccination. The CDR3 is CASSNYVHSNQPQHF. In nucleotides, the CDR3 is TGTGCCAGCAGTAACTATGTACATAGCAATCAGCCCCAGCATTTT.